This T cell receptor (beta chain) stems from a study of blood T cells in healthy people across ages. There are a few counts of this clonotype. Germline CDR1 is SGHNT and CDR2 is YENEEA. Trimming stripped 1 base from V and 13 bases from J, with 14 bases between. CDR3 length: 13 amino acids. For the second PCR, which ran for about 7 to 11 cycles, a sample-barcoded 5' primer and a J-beta primer mix were used. TCRdb re-called the 5' RACE reads through MiXCR, storing one row per CDR3 protein. The table lists about 590,000 distinct CDR3 sequences, roughly 30% of them singletons. This TCR was recovered from a woman aged 80 or over in good health. The material sequenced was blood. This chain links TRBV11-3 with TRBJ2-1, with a tentative D call TRBD2 (5 bases). DNA of the CDR3: TGTGCCAGCAGCTTAGGACGGGGAGAGACCCAGTTCTTC. The encoded protein is CASSLGRGETQFF.